Included here is one T cell receptor beta chain sequence, with context. What it binds is not known. Time point meaning: cycle 4 day 1 (C4D1), after less than seven weeks of nivolumab. All trial patients relapsed after autologous stem cell transplantation. The V segment lost 3 bases and the J segment 6 bases; nucleotides outside the gene matches: 4. The CDR3 contains 13 residues. Germline V gives CDR1 SGHVS, CDR2 FQNEAQ. The sample is drawn from a study of PD-1 blockade in classical Hodgkin lymphoma. Notes on the study in general: The diversity seen at baseline in complete responders resembled that of newly diagnosed patients. Although disease activity or prior therapy may be involved, causes of the repertoire differences remain undefined. Individuals who commenced nivolumab within less than 1 year of ASCT were excluded. Newly diagnosed patients were said to have less baseline TCR diversity than healthy donors did.

Clones were read by immunoSEQ multiplex PCR, and TCRdb kept only the in-frame ones, dropping some. The profile covers 25,000 to 35,000 clones, with roughly 76% appearing a single time and approximately 4% taken by the ten largest. Here the sequenced sample was peripheral blood mononuclear cells (PBMCs), taken before the fourth cycle of nivolumab. The genes are TRBV7-8 and TRBJ1-1; TRBD1 matches at 7 bases. The sequence was obtained from a human donor with classical Hodgkin lymphoma. The CDR3 is CASSFFQGAEAFF. The CDR3 DNA reads as TGTGCCAGCAGCTTTTTCCAGGGGGCTGAAGCTTTCTTT.